The clone carrying this TCR beta chain was recorded a few times. Its antigen is unidentified. TCRdb's table, derived via immunoSEQ multiplex PCR, lists solely in-frame clones and lacks some. The sample contains about 100,000 clones, about 90% of which appear only once. The data derive from a study of T cell responses to AZD1222 COVID-19 vaccine. The germline CDR1 and CDR2 sequences are LNHDA and SQIVND (reference sequence). Trimming pared 7 bases from V and 4 bases from J, leaving 13 bases between. The CDR3 spans 13 residues. Study-wide results and caveats: Clonal diversity was possibly underestimated; the donors were predominantly white British and more often female. Vaccination with two AZD1222 doses was followed by a rise in Spike-specific TCR breadth and depth. Distributed over spike, vaccine-associated CD4 TCRs predominated at 160-218 and 743-854.

The sample consisted of peripheral blood, taken on day 0 of AZD1222 vaccination. The receptor comes from an adult in good health. The chain employs TRBV19 and TRBJ1-2; possibly TRBD1 for D (6 bases). The CDR3 loop reads CASNSDRFYGYTF. DNA of the CDR3: TGTGCCAGTAACTCGGACAGATTCTATGGCTACACCTTC.